In its sample, the clone carrying this T cell receptor beta chain was seen a few times. Its cognate antigen is unknown. This entry comes from a study of human T cells and chemical hapten exposure. Study as a whole: Slight differences in pooled library volume were the main source of varying TCR yields across samples.

Stated time point: healthy volunteer bleed at 2 weeks. Sequencing started from total RNA isolated from unfractionated whole blood. As the library was built, unique molecular identifiers were attached to individual cDNA molecules. TCRdb re-called the RACE reads through MiXCR, storing one row per CDR3 protein. The repertoire has about 41,000 distinct CDR3 sequences, about 4.8% of them found once; the top ten carry under 6.5%. The germline CDR1 and CDR2 sequences are WNHNN and SYGVQD (reference sequence). Trimming pared 2 bases from V and 1 base from J, leaving 7 bases between. The CDR3 loop spans 14 amino acids. Overall study results and limits: High-frequency TCRs, those above 1 in 1000, stayed the same after DPC sensitization.

Sequenced: whole blood. This rearrangement joins TRBV10-1 to TRBJ2-3; D gene unclear. The TCR originated in a human donor in good health. Some clones in this sample may be carry-over from other donors' samples. CDR3 bases: TGCGCCAGCAGTGAGAAGTTACGCACAGATACGCAGTATTTT. Protein: CASSEKLRTDTQYF.